The 2 T cell receptor beta chains listed next were all sequenced from one sample in a study of response to subunit inactivated influenza vaccine. One entry per CDR3 protein results from TCRdb running MiXCR on the RT-PCR reads. This sample has fewer than 650,000 distinct CDR3 sequences, with approximately 12% found just once. The sample in question was PBMCs from blood, obtained roughly 46 days after vaccination. The receptors were gathered from a man in his fifties or sixties who received an inactivated influenza vaccine.

V usage is TRBV27 and J usage is TRBJ1-2; D is uncertain. The V gene lost 5 bases and the J gene lost 1 base, with 5 bases spanning the gap. The germline V gene encodes CDR1 MNHEY and CDR2 SMNVEV (reference sequence). CDR3 length equals 12 residues. As DNA, the CDR3 is TGTGCCAGCAGTCGTGGTAACTATGGCTACACCTTC. This translates into CASSRGNYGYTF.

This clonotype was recorded a few times. CDR3 in amino acids: CASSYDATDTQYF. The CDR3, as DNA: TGTGCCAGCAGTTACGACGCCACAGATACGCAGTATTTT. V gene TRBV6-5 combines with J gene TRBJ2-3; D ambiguous. The V and J ends lost 2 bases and 2 bases respectively, with 5 bases between them. This CDR3 is 13 amino acids long. Germline CDR1 is MNHEY and CDR2 is SVGAGI.